This entry features one TCR beta chain sequence. No antigen is known for it. TCRdb's copy holds only in-frame clones and misses some; the assay was immunoSEQ multiplex PCR. The profile shows about 77,000 clones, 88% of them singletons. This specimen belongs to a study of T cells in localized non-small cell lung cancer. Whole-study results and caveats: The study sequenced only one region of the tumor. As a result, intratumor heterogeneity could not be excluded and remains possible. Longer overall survival was seen with higher T cell density measured in blood. Adjacent lung exhibited a median of about 56 among the 100 most abundant tumor clones.

V was shortened by 3 bases and J by 1 base, with 19 bases between the two germline ends. In germline, CDR1 is GTSNPN, CDR2 SVGIG (reference sequence). This CDR3 contains 17 residues. The sequence was collected from a woman aged 40-69 years with stage I squamous cell lung carcinoma. The chain is built from TRBV30 and TRBJ2-1, with a possible D match to TRBD1 (5 bases). The sample in question was peripheral blood, obtained before any cancer treatment. In nucleotides, the CDR3 is TGTGCCTGGAGGGGATCTGGAAGGGGAATATCCTACAATGAGCAGTTCTTC. It yields the protein CAWRGSGRGISYNEQFF.